This T cell receptor (beta chain) was obtained from a study of blood T cells in healthy people across ages. The overall study: About one barcoded beta molecule per two T cells was captured by template switching. Study conclusions and caveats: A conclusive naive versus antigen-experienced comparison was prevented by the unsorted PBMCs.

The second PCR ran roughly 6 to 11 cycles with a sample-barcoded 5' primer and J-beta primers. One entry per CDR3 protein results from TCRdb running MiXCR on the 5' RACE reads. The sample records some 940,000 distinct CDR3 sequences, 25% to 35% being singletons. The length of the CDR3 is 14 residues. Germline CDR1 is SGHDN and CDR2 is FVKESK. This clonotype was counted once. Antigen specificity is unknown. Being one base from a much bigger clone, this may be a read error. The same sample was also used in a study of T cells of mothers and their children. From that report: Unrelated mother-child pairs always had slightly, but never significantly, lower normalized overlap than related pairs.

The receptor comes from a woman aged 40 to 50 in good health. Sequences were obtained from blood. The V call is TRBV14, the J call TRBJ1-6; 7 bases fit TRBD1. CDR3 bases: TGTGCCGGCAGCCCCACAGGGGTAAATTCACCCCTCCACTTT. This codes for CAGSPTGVNSPLHF.